A selection of T cell receptor beta chains follows, all from one sample in a study of CD8 T cells in Susac syndrome. TCRdb re-called the immunoSEQ multiplex PCR reads through MiXCR, storing one row per CDR3 protein. Here the sample spans over 20,000 distinct CDR3 sequences, 80% to 95% being singletons. Sequencing input: CD8+ T cells from PBMCs. The receptors come from a human donor with Susac syndrome. CDR3s include the opening cysteine and the closing phenylalanine or tryptophan. D genes are given only for firm matches.

d_call	v_call	cdr3_length	j_call	cdr3_aa
NA	TRBV27	13	TRBJ1-2	CASSLVLGYGYTF
NA	TRBV28	12	TRBJ2-2	CASSFFTGELFF
NA	TRBV9	16	TRBJ2-1	CASSDNRDTPRNEQFF
NA	TRBV28	14	TRBJ2-2	CASSDNSNTGELFF
NA	TRBV27	13	TRBJ1-2	CASSLTGRYGYTF
TRBD1	TRBV28	14	TRBJ1-5	CASTERQGNQPQHF
NA	TRBV2	14	TRBJ2-3	CASSEGSRTDTQYF
NA	TRBV28	15	TRBJ2-7	CASSLGQASSYEQYF
TRBD1	TRBV14	16	TRBJ2-7	CASSQTGWDRTYEQYF
NA	TRBV7-9	14	TRBJ1-1	CASSVGATNTEAFF
NA	TRBV11-3	14	TRBJ2-1	CASSPDRGYNEQFF
NA	TRBV28	14	TRBJ1-1	CASSLLYGGGEAFF
NA	TRBV6-2/TRBV6-3	15	TRBJ1-6	CASGREEGKNSPLHF
TRBD2	TRBV27	18	TRBJ2-3	CASSRILAGGLSTDTQYF
NA	TRBV6-6	14	TRBJ1-2	CASLTSSPSYGYTF
TRBD1	TRBV6-5	16	TRBJ2-7	CASSFSGTGVTYEQYF
NA	TRBV6-5	14	TRBJ2-3	CASSYISSTDTQYF
TRBD1	TRBV28	14	TRBJ2-1	CASSGTDSYNEQFF
NA	TRBV5-1	13	TRBJ2-3	CASRTLFTDTQYF
NA	TRBV28	14	TRBJ2-7	CASSLMGQGHEQYF
TRBD1	TRBV9	14	TRBJ1-2	CASSEGQGLYGYTF
NA	TRBV24-1	14	TRBJ2-3	CATSDSDNTDTQYF
NA	TRBV9	15	TRBJ1-2	CASSRAGASNYGYTF
NA	TRBV27	12	TRBJ2-1	CASSLRDNEQFF
NA	TRBV5-6	11	TRBJ1-1	CASRLDTEAFF
NA	TRBV7-6	12	TRBJ2-7	CASSPGTYEQYF
NA	TRBV7-6	11	TRBJ2-1	CASSLGVEQFF
TRBD1	TRBV24-1	14	TRBJ2-7	CATEGGSDSYEQYF
TRBD1	TRBV18	16	TRBJ1-1	CASSPKTGGINTEAFF
NA	TRBV20-1	16	TRBJ1-1	CSARQEGVGFSTEAFF
NA	TRBV2	12	TRBJ2-2	CASSEAWGELFF
TRBD1	TRBV4-3	15	TRBJ2-1	CASSQAGTGGYEQFF
NA	TRBV6-5	13	TRBJ2-7	CASSYVEGYEQYF
NA	TRBV11-2	15	TRBJ2-7	CASSFPWASSYEQYF
TRBD1	TRBV6-4	18	TRBJ1-2	CASSDSYQDRAVGYGYTF
NA	TRBV9	14	TRBJ2-2	CASSPYGTSGELFF
NA	TRBV27	13	TRBJ2-7	CASSLGRSYEQYF
NA	TRBV18	15	TRBJ2-7	CASSPTLGNSYEQYF
TRBD1	TRBV5-6	16	TRBJ2-2	CASSLTRDSNTGELFF
NA	TRBV19	16	TRBJ2-5	CASSIRQNQYQETQYF
NA	TRBV3-1	15	TRBJ1-1	CASSLAPGGNTEAFF
TRBD2	TRBV28	17	TRBJ2-5	CASSLVLAGDLKETQYF
NA	TRBV4-2	13	TRBJ2-7	CASSLGDSYEQDF
NA	TRBV6-2/TRBV6-3	16	TRBJ2-2	CASTGYGGLFPGELFF
NA	TRBV5-4	14	TRBJ2-3	CASSYDGGTDTQYF
NA	TRBV6-6	13	TRBJ2-7	CASSYSSQYEQYF
TRBD1	TRBV10-3	12	TRBJ1-1	CAIRGLDTEAFF
TRBD2	TRBV12-3/TRBV12-4	14	TRBJ2-3	CASRAGSVTDTQYF
NA	TRBV30	12	TRBJ2-5	CAWSRFQETQYF
NA	TRBV2	17	TRBJ2-1	CASSEEAGRSVGNEQFF
TRBD1	TRBV6-2/TRBV6-3	17	TRBJ2-7	CASSLTLPDRVTYEQYF
TRBD1	TRBV28	14	TRBJ2-7	CASSPGTGEYEQYF
TRBD1	TRBV19	14	TRBJ2-7	CASSATGNSYEQYF